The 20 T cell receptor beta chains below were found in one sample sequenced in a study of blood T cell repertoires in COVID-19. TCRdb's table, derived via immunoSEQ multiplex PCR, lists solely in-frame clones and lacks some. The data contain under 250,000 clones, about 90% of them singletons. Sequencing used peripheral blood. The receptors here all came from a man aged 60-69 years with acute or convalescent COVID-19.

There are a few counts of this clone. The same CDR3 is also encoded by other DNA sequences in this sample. In nucleotides, the CDR3 is TGTGCCAGCAGCTTAGTGGGCGACTCTGGAAACACCATATATTTT. Amino acid sequence: CASSLVGDSGNTIYF. The genes are TRBV11-3 and TRBJ1-3; D unclear. CDR3 length: 15 residues. Germline values: CDR1 SGHNT, CDR2 YENEEA. With 1 base removed from V and 0 bases from J, the gap between germline ends came to 7 bases.

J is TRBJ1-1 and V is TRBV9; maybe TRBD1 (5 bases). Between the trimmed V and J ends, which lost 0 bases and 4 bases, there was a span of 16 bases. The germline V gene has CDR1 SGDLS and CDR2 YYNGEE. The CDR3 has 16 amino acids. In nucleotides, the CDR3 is TGTGCCAGCAGCGTAGCGGGAATGGGGGGAGGCACTGAAGCTTTCTTT. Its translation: CASSVAGMGGGTEAFF. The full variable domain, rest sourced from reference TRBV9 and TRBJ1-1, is DSGVTQTPKHLITATGQRVTLRCSPRSGDLSVYWYQQSLDQGLQFLIQYYNGEERAKGNILERFSAQQFPDLHSELNLSSLELGDSALYFCASSVAGMGGGTEAFFGQGTRLTVV.

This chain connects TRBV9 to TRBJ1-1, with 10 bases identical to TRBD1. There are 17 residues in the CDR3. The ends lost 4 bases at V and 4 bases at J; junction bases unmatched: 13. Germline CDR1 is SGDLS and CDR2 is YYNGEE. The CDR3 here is CASSYSLGDRGGTEAFF. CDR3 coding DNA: TGTGCCAGCAGCTATTCTCTGGGGGACAGGGGCGGCACTGAAGCTTTCTTT.

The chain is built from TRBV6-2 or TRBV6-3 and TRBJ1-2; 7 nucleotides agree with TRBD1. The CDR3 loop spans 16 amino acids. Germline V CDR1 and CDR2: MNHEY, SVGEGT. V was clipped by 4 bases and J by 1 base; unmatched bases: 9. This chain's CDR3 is CASSLTGTALNYGYTF. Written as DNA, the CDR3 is TGTGCCAGCAGTTTGACCGGGACAGCGCTTAACTATGGCTACACCTTC.

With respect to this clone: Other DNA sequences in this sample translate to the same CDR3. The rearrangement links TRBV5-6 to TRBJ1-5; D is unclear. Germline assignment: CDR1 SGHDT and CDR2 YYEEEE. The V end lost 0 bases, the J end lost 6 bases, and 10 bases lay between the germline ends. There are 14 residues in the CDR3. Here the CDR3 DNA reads TGTGCCAGCAGCTTGGGCGGAGGGCGTCAGCCCCAGCATTTT. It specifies CASSLGGGRQPQHF.

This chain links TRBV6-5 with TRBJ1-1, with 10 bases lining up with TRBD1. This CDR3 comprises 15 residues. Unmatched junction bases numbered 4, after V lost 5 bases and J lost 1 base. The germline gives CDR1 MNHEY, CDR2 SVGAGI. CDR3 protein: CASSRRTGGNTEAFF. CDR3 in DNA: TGTGCCAGCAGTCGCCGGACAGGGGGGAACACTGAAGCTTTCTTT.

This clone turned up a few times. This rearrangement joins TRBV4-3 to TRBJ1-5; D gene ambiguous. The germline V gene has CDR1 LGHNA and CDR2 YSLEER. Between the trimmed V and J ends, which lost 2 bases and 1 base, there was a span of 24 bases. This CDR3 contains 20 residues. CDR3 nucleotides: TGCGCCAGCAGCCAATACCCCACAAGGACTTGGAGGGCGAGCAATCAGCCCCAGCATTTT. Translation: CASSQYPTRTWRASNQPQHF.

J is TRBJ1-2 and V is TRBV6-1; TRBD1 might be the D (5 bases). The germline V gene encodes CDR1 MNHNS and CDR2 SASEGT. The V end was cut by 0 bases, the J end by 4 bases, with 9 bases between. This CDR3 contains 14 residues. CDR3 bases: TGTGCCAGCAGTGAAGCGGGACTCTCCTATGGCTACACCTTC. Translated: CASSEAGLSYGYTF.

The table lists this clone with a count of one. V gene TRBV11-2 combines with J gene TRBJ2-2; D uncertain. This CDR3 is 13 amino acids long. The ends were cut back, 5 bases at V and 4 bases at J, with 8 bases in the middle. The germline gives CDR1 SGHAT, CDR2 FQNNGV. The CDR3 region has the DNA TGTGCCAGCAGCCCAGAGGTCACCGGGGAGCTGTTTTTT. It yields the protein CASSPEVTGELFF.

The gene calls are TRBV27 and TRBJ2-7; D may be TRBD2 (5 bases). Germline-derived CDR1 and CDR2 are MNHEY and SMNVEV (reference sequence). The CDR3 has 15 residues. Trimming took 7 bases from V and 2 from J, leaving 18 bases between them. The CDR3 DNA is TGTGCCAGCAAGACCCTGGAGGACCCAACCTACGAGCAGTACTTC. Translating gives CASKTLEDPTYEQYF.

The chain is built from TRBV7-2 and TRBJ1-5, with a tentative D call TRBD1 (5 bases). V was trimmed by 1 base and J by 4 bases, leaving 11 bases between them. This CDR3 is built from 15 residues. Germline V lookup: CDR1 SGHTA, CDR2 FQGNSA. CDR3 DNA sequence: TGTGCCAGCAGCTTAGGGAGACAGCCAAATCAGCCCCAGCATTTT. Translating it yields CASSLGRQPNQPQHF.

The CDR3 DNA reads as TGTGCCAGCAGTAGCCTCAGGAGCAATCAGCCCCAGCATTTT. Encoded protein: CASSSLRSNQPQHF. The chain joins TRBV6-5 to TRBJ1-5, with D unclear. The CDR3 is made up of 14 amino acids. Looked up from germline, CDR1 is MNHEY and CDR2 is SVGAGI. Trimming shortened V by 5 bases and J by 1 base, and 9 bases separated the two germline ends.

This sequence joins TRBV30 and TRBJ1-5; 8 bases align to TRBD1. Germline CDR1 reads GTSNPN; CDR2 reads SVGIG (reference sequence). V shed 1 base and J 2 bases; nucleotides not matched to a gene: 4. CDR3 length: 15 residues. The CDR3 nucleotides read TGTGCCTGGAGTGCCCCGGACAGGGGCAATCAGCCCCAGCATTTT. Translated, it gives CAWSAPDRGNQPQHF.

CDR3 residues: CASSPRTGGGFEKLFF. The CDR3 coding sequence is TGCGCCAGCAGCCCCCGAACAGGGGGCGGATTTGAAAAACTGTTTTTT. This chain connects TRBV5-1 to TRBJ1-4; 9 bases match TRBD1. CDR1 and CDR2 from the germline V gene are SGHRS and YFSETQ. V dropped 4 bases and J dropped 7; count of bases not matched to a gene: 11. The CDR3 is 16 amino acids.

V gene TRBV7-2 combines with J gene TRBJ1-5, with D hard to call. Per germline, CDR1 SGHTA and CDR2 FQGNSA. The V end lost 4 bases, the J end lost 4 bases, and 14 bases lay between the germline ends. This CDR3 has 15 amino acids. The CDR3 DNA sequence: TGTGCCAGCAGCTACGAACCGAGACAAAATCAGCCCCAGCATTTT. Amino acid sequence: CASSYEPRQNQPQHF. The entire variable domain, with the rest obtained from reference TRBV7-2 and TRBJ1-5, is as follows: GAGVSQSPSNKVTEKGKDVELRCDPISGHTALYWYRQSLGQGLEFLIYFQGNSAPDKSGLPSDRFSAERTGGSVSTLTIQRTQQEDSAVYLCASSYEPRQNQPQHFGDGTRLSIL.

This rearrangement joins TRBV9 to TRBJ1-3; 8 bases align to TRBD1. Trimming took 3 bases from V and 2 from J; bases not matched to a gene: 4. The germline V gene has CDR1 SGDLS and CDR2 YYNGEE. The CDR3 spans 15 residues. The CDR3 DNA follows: TGTGCCAGCAGCGCAATGGACAGGGCTGGAAACACCATATATTTT. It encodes CASSAMDRAGNTIYF.

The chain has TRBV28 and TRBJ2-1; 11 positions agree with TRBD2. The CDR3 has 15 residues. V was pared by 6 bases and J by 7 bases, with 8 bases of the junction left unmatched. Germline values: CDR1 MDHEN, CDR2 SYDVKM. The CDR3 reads CASRRVAGGSNEQFF. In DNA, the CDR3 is TGTGCCAGCAGGCGGGTAGCGGGAGGGAGTAATGAGCAGTTCTTC.

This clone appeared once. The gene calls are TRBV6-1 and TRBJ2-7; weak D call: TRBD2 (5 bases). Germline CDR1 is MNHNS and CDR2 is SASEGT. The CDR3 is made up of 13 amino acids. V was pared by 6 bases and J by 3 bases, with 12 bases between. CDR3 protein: CASSLGEGYEQYF. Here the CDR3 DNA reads TGTGCCAGCAGCCTCGGAGAGGGCTACGAGCAGTACTTC.

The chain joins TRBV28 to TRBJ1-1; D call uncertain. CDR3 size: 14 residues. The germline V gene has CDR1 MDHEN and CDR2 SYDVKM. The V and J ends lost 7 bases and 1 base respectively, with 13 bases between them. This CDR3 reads CASTEGGRNTEAFF. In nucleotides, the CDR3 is TGTGCCAGCACCGAAGGCGGGAGGAACACTGAAGCTTTCTTT.

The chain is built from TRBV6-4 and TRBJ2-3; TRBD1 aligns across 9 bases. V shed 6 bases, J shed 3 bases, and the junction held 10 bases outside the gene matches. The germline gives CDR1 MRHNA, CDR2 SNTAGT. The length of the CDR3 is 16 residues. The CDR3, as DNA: TGTGCCAGCAGCGCCTCTGGACAGGGGAGGACAGATACGCAGTATTTT. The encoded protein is CASSASGQGRTDTQYF.